This T cell receptor beta chain was sequenced for a study of CD8 T cells in ankylosing spondylitis. Study-wide findings and caveats: The study identified a TCR beta motif of fewer than 10 highly homologous variants that appeared characteristic of ankylosing spondylitis blood. Past studies reported some motif variants in reactive arthritis synovial fluid and blood.

This clonotype was recorded a few times. Its matching antigen is unknown. TCRdb used MiXCR to reprocess the 5' RACE reads, holding one entry per CDR3 protein. The sample includes about 220,000 distinct CDR3 sequences, 15% to 20% of them seen just once. The sequence came from a male donor with ankylosing spondylitis. The sample consisted of blood, either unsorted or a sorted T cell fraction (not recorded which).

The chain's CDR3 is CASSQGQRASYEQYF. In DNA, the CDR3 is TGTGCCAGCAGCCAAGGGCAGAGAGCCTCCTACGAGCAGTACTTC. The chain couples TRBV14 to TRBJ2-7; D gene unclear. Trimming removed 1 base from V and 0 bases from J, with 10 bases in between. The CDR3 loop spans 15 amino acids. Germline values: CDR1 SGHDN, CDR2 FVKESK. Full variable domain (missing parts from reference TRBV14 and TRBJ2-7): EAGVTQFPSHSVIEKGQTVTLRCDPISGHDNLYWYRRVMGKEIKFLLHFVKESKQDESGMPNNRFLAERTGGTYSTLKVQPAELEDSGVYFCASSQGQRASYEQYFGPGTRLTVT.